The source of this T cell receptor (beta chain) is a study of tissue T cells after allogeneic stem cell transplantation. Assay used: immunoSEQ multiplex PCR; TCRdb lists only in-frame clones, some missing. Here the sample spans thousands of clones, under 75% being singletons. A note on this clone: The gene names given are mouse names. The CDR3 end lies 1 residue beyond the end of the read and is filled in from the germline J gene.

The CDR3 runs 14 residues. Germline loops: CDR1 NSQYPW, CDR2 LRSPGD (reference sequence). Trimming cost V 0 bases and J 0 bases, with 6 bases left between them. The source is a female BALB/c mouse in good health. MHC haplotype of the mouse line: H2-d. The chain links TRBV1 to TRBJ2-7, with D hard to call. Sequenced material: gut tissue. The CDR3 DNA, read in part, is TGCACCTGCAGTGCAGATCAAAGCTCCTATGAACAGTAC. It is translated as CTCSADQSSYEQY. The whole CDR3 protein reads CTCSADQSSYEQYF. Filled out from reference TRBV1 and TRBJ2-7, the complete variable domain reads VTLLEQNPRWRLVPRGQAVNLRCILKNSQYPWMSWYQQDLQKQLQWLFTLRSPGDKEVKSLPGADYLATRVTDTELRLQVANMSQGRTLYCTCSADQSSYEQYFGPGTRLTVL.